The 20 T cell receptor beta chains in this list originate from one sample, sequenced in a study of T cells after yellow fever vaccination. From the 5' RACE reads, TCRdb called clonotypes with MiXCR, one entry per CDR3 protein. The repertoire holds hundreds of thousands of distinct CDR3 sequences, with about 12% as singletons. Sequenced material: PBMCs, taken on the day of the yellow fever booster vaccination. Receptors were obtained from a man younger than 45 who received the YFV17D yellow fever vaccine.

V usage is TRBV3-1 and J usage is TRBJ2-3; D may be TRBD1 or TRBD2 (5 bases each). Trimming took 4 bases from V and 2 from J, leaving 13 bases between them. This CDR3 is 15 amino acids long. The V gene's germline CDR1 is LGHDT and CDR2 YNNKEL (reference sequence). CDR3 DNA sequence: TGTGCCAGCAGCCTCCGGGACGTACCCACAGATACGCAGTATTTT. Translated: CASSLRDVPTDTQYF.

The chain joins TRBV20-1 to TRBJ2-7, with 7 bases lining up with TRBD2. Trimming at V came to 5 bases and at J to 4 bases, leaving 20 bases not matched to a gene. The germline V gene has CDR1 DFQATT and CDR2 SNEGSKA (reference sequence). This CDR3 is 17 amino acids long. CDR3 loop: CSADVRAGAARGYEQYF. For the CDR3, the DNA is TGCAGTGCTGACGTACGGGCTGGGGCGGCGCGGGGGTACGAGCAGTACTTC.

This sequence joins TRBV10-1 and TRBJ2-2; maybe TRBD1 (6 bases). Trimming left V 6 bases short and J 7 bases short, with 15 bases between. Germline CDR1 reads WNHNN; CDR2 reads SYGVQD (reference sequence). The CDR3 is 14 amino acids. The CDR3 DNA sequence: TGCGCCAGCAGAGCCGGGACAATGGGCGGGGAGCTGTTTTTT. Its protein is CASRAGTMGGELFF.

This clonotype was counted a few times. The CDR3 sequence is CASSLRVGADTQYF. DNA for the CDR3: TGTGCCAGCAGCTTACGTGTAGGGGCAGATACGCAGTATTTT. V is TRBV7-2 and J is TRBJ2-3, with D possibly matching TRBD1 (5 bases). V was clipped by 2 bases and J by 4 bases, with 10 bases between them. CDR1 SGHTA and CDR2 FQGNSA come from the germline V gene. This CDR3 contains 14 residues.

This clonotype was detected a few times. CDR3: CASSVQGDEQFF. Written as DNA, the CDR3 is TGTGCCAGCAGCGTGCAGGGGGATGAGCAGTTCTTC. The chain couples TRBV9 to TRBJ2-1; 7 bases are a match to TRBD1. V shed 2 bases, J shed 8 bases, and the junction held 1 base outside the gene matches. From germline, CDR1 is SGDLS and CDR2 YYNGEE. CDR3 length: 12 amino acids.

V gene TRBV7-2 combines with J gene TRBJ2-4; D might be TRBD2 (6 bases). CDR3 length equals 17 residues. Germline CDR1 is SGHTA and CDR2 is FQGNSA. The V gene lost 5 bases and the J gene lost 0 bases, with 17 bases spanning the gap. The CDR3 loop reads CASSPDRRELAKNIQYF. CDR3 DNA: TGTGCCAGCAGCCCCGACCGGAGGGAACTAGCCAAAAACATTCAGTACTTC. Using reference TRBV7-2 and TRBJ2-4 for the parts outside the CDR3, the full variable domain is GAGVSQSPSNKVTEKGKDVELRCDPISGHTALYWYRQSLGQGLEFLIYFQGNSAPDKSGLPSDRFSAERTGGSVSTLTIQRTQQEDSAVYLCASSPDRRELAKNIQYFGAGTRLSVL.

Ten or more counts support this clonotype. J is TRBJ2-7 and V is TRBV5-1, with 9 bases that match TRBD2. CDR1 and CDR2 from the germline V gene are SGHRS and YFSETQ. The CDR3 consists of 14 residues. V shed 0 bases, J shed 3 bases, and the junction held 1 base outside the gene matches. In DNA form, the CDR3 reads TGCGCCAGCAGCTTGGGTAGCGGGGGCTACGAGCAGTACTTC. The encoded protein is CASSLGSGGYEQYF.

V gene TRBV5-1 combines with J gene TRBJ1-4; D possibly corresponds to TRBD1 (6 bases). The CDR3 covers 16 residues. The V gene's germline CDR1 is SGHRS and CDR2 YFSETQ. Deletions cut 4 bases from V and 0 bases from J, with 13 bases between. The CDR3 nucleotides are TGCGCCAGCAGCGCAGACAGGCGAGCAACTAATGAAAAACTGTTTTTT. Amino acids: CASSADRRATNEKLFF.

The CDR3 is CSATRDSPREQYF. Here the CDR3 DNA reads TGCAGTGCTACCCGGGACAGTCCTCGCGAGCAGTACTTC. The genes are TRBV20-1 and TRBJ2-7; TRBD1 matches at 7 bases. The CDR3 runs to 13 residues. CDR1 is DFQATT, CDR2 SNEGSKA, per germline (reference sequence). The ends lost 4 bases at V and 6 bases at J; junction bases unmatched: 9.

This clonotype was counted between two and nine times. The chain is built from TRBV6-1 and TRBJ2-7; the D is unclear. The V gene lost 4 bases and the J gene lost 1 base, with 11 bases spanning the gap. The length of the CDR3 is 14 residues. Looked up from germline, CDR1 is MNHNS and CDR2 is SASEGT. DNA of the CDR3: TGTGCCAGCAGTGGCGACACCCCTTCCTACGAGCAGTACTTC. Protein sequence: CASSGDTPSYEQYF.

This clonotype has a handful of counts. The CDR3 nucleotides are TGTGCCAGCAGCTCTTCTAGCGGGAGTGGCAATGAGCAGTTCTTC. It specifies CASSSSSGSGNEQFF. The chain carries TRBV7-2 and TRBJ2-1; 10 bases are a match to TRBD2. The CDR3 loop spans 15 amino acids. Per the germline V gene, CDR1 is SGHTA and CDR2 is FQGNSA. Losses at the gene ends were 4 bases for V and 6 bases for J; bases not matched to a gene: 6.

The chain combines TRBV5-1 with TRBJ1-1, with D unresolved. Germline loops: CDR1 SGHRS, CDR2 YFSETQ. Between the trimmed V and J ends, which lost 0 bases and 1 base, there was a span of 7 bases. CDR3 size: 14 residues. CDR3 DNA sequence: TGCGCCAGCAGCTTGGATCCGGGGAACACTGAAGCTTTCTTT. Translating it yields CASSLDPGNTEAFF.

The gene calls are TRBV4-3 and TRBJ2-7, with D maybe TRBD2 (6 bases). Germline lookup yields CDR1 LGHNA and CDR2 YSLEER. V lost 0 bases to trimming and J lost 0 bases, with 18 bases between them. The CDR3 consists of 18 residues. CDR3 region: CASSQELGSERASYEQYF. The CDR3 DNA reads as TGCGCCAGCAGCCAAGAACTAGGGTCGGAGCGGGCCTCCTACGAGCAGTACTTC.

A remark on this clonotype: The junction and the germline gene differ at one end; a read error may be behind it. The chain uses TRBV20-1 and TRBJ2-7; D unclear. Germline V gene sequence: CDR1 DFQATT, CDR2 SNEGSKA (reference sequence). This CDR3 has 12 amino acids. The CDR3 DNA is TGCAGTGCTAGTCCGACCCCTTACGAGCAGTGCTTC. This encodes CSASPTPYEQCF.

This clonotype was seen at least ten times. The chain links TRBV15 to TRBJ2-3; D is undetermined. This CDR3 spans 18 amino acids. CDR1 is LNHNV and CDR2 is YYDKDF in the germline V gene (reference sequence). Trimming removed 1 base at V and 0 bases at J, with 17 bases between. CDR3 sequence (DNA): TGTGCCACCAGCAGAGTACTGGCGAGCCCCCGAAGCACAGATACGCAGTATTTT. Amino acids: CATSRVLASPRSTDTQYF.

This sequence joins TRBV2 and TRBJ1-6, with TRBD1 identical over 9 bases. Trimming took 6 bases from V and 7 from J; bases not matched to a gene: 7. Looked up from germline, CDR1 is SNHLY and CDR2 is FYNNEI. This CDR3 contains 15 residues. This chain's CDR3 is CASSQQGAENSPLHF. The CDR3 coding sequence is TGTGCCAGCAGCCAACAGGGGGCAGAGAATTCACCCCTCCACTTT.

The genes are TRBV20-1 and TRBJ1-5; 7 nucleotides line up with TRBD1. After removal of 3 bases from V and 4 bases from J, the junction contained 6 bases not matched to a gene. The CDR3 runs 14 residues. From germline, CDR1 is DFQATT and CDR2 SNEGSKA (reference sequence). CDR3 residues: CSASPDRANQPQHF. CDR3 sequence (DNA): TGCAGTGCTAGTCCCGACAGGGCGAATCAGCCCCAGCATTTT.

Of note for this clonotype: This could be a read error, since a much larger clone is one nucleotide away. This chain connects TRBV13 to TRBJ2-1, with D uncertain. V lost 0 bases, J lost 5 bases, and 5 bases lay in between. Per germline, CDR1 PRHDT and CDR2 FYEKMQ (reference sequence). The CDR3 covers 13 residues. Here the CDR3 reads CASSLGGHNEQFF. The CDR3 DNA is TGTGCCAGCAGCTTAGGGGGCCACAATGAGCAGTTCTTC.

The V and J genes are TRBV15 and TRBJ2-5; the D call may be TRBD1 or TRBD2 (5 bases each). The germline V gene has CDR1 LNHNV and CDR2 YYDKDF (reference sequence). This CDR3 is 13 amino acids long. V was shortened by 8 bases and J by 1 base, with 11 bases between the two germline ends. CDR3 region: CATDRGAQETQYF. The CDR3 DNA reads as TGTGCCACCGATCGAGGGGCCCAAGAGACCCAGTACTTC.

The chain couples TRBV7-2 to TRBJ2-2, with no clear D. The V end was cut by 7 bases, the J end by 2 bases, with 17 bases between. The CDR3 covers 16 residues. Per the germline V gene, CDR1 is SGHTA and CDR2 is FQGNSA. CDR3 residues: CASTTRRISNTGELFF. CDR3 coding DNA: TGTGCCAGCACCACCCGAAGGATTTCAAACACCGGGGAGCTGTTTTTT. The full variable domain, its missing parts supplied by reference TRBV7-2 and TRBJ2-2, is GAGVSQSPSNKVTEKGKDVELRCDPISGHTALYWYRQSLGQGLEFLIYFQGNSAPDKSGLPSDRFSAERTGGSVSTLTIQRTQQEDSAVYLCASTTRRISNTGELFFGEGSRLTVL.